One TCR beta chain is described in this entry. This entry is derived from a study of control samples from healthy donors and cancer patients. The CDR3 length is 13 residues. Germline CDR1 is LNHDA and CDR2 is SQIVND (reference sequence). Trimming left V 3 bases short and J 6 bases short, with 9 bases between. Sequenced by immunoSEQ multiplex PCR; TCRdb stores in-frame clones only, minus some. The repertoire holds 150,000 or so clones, with roughly 92% as singletons. Source material: blood. This chain links TRBV19 with TRBJ2-1; TRBD2 might be the D (6 bases). The TCR sequence derives from a man aged 50-60 years in good health. The CDR3 region has the DNA TGTGCCAGTAGTATCGGGGGTGCCAATGAGCAGTTCTTC. Its translation is CASSIGGANEQFF.